A single sample is the source of the 16 T cell receptor beta chains below, sequenced in a study of T-cell reconstitution after alpha-beta-depleted transplantation in children. During its preparation, the TCRbeta library received unique molecular identifiers. TCRdb recomputed calls from the PCR reads with MiXCR, one row per CDR3 protein. The repertoire holds around 580,000 distinct CDR3 sequences, with around 23% as singletons. The input for sequencing was PBMCs, mostly from graft donor cells, taken 360 days after TCRalphabeta/CD19-depleted stem cell transplant. The receptor source for this set is a boy less than two years old who had a stem cell transplant for acute myeloid leukemia, so the T cells may come from the graft donor.

This clonotype was counted between two and nine times. V and J are TRBV5-5 and TRBJ2-1; D not certain. This CDR3 region has 13 residues. The V end was cut by 2 bases, the J end by 7 bases, with 10 bases between. CDR1 is SGHKS and CDR2 is YYEKEE in the germline V gene (reference sequence). CDR3 protein: CASSLSSRNEQFF. CDR3 sequence (DNA): TGTGCCAGCAGCTTATCGAGCAGAAATGAGCAGTTCTTC.

This clonotype was seen repeatedly, ten times or more. This sequence joins TRBV29-1 and TRBJ2-4; 8 positions agree with TRBD1. CDR1 is SQVTM, CDR2 ANQGSEA, per germline. J gave up 9 bases and V 6 bases, and 16 bases lay outside the gene matches. This CDR3 region has 15 residues. The CDR3 spells CSVAAVGQGLPIQYF. The CDR3 DNA follows: TGCAGCGTCGCAGCGGTAGGACAGGGTTTGCCCATTCAGTACTTC.

This clonotype turned up a few times. The chain links TRBV29-1 to TRBJ1-2, with 7 bases aligning to TRBD1. The germline gives CDR1 SQVTM, CDR2 ANQGSEA. The length of the CDR3 is 13 residues. With V trimmed by 6 bases and J by 8 bases, 12 bases remained unmatched. Here the CDR3 DNA reads TGCAGCGTGCATCGGGACAGTCCCTTAGGCTACACCTTC. Protein: CSVHRDSPLGYTF.

This clonotype appeared a few times. The gene calls are TRBV6-2 or TRBV6-3 and TRBJ1-1; D is undetermined. V dropped 8 bases and J dropped 1 base, with 11 bases sitting between them. Germline assignment: CDR1 MNHEY and CDR2 SVGEGT. CDR3 size: 13 residues. The CDR3 protein is CASGRTGNTEAFF. DNA for the CDR3: TGTGCCAGCGGCCGGACGGGGAACACTGAAGCTTTCTTT.

This clonotype was counted between two and nine times. The chain carries TRBV12-3 or TRBV12-4 and TRBJ2-5; D uncertain. CDR3 length: 13 residues. Trimming left V 4 bases short and J 5 bases short, with 11 bases between. CDR3 protein: CASSSDLTETQYF. The CDR3 nucleotides are TGTGCCAGCAGTTCGGACCTTACGGAGACCCAGTACTTC.

This clonotype appeared a few times. The rearrangement links TRBV6-1 to TRBJ2-5, with a tentative D call TRBD2 (5 bases). The V and J ends lost 5 bases and 2 bases respectively, with 21 bases between them. This CDR3 is built from 17 residues. The V gene's germline CDR1 is MNHNS and CDR2 SASEGT. CDR3 loop: CASSPLAWVLRQETQYF. The CDR3 bases are TGTGCCAGCAGTCCGCTAGCATGGGTATTGAGGCAAGAGACCCAGTACTTC.

Ten or more counts support this clonotype. The genes are TRBV7-9 and TRBJ2-5; tentative D call: TRBD2 (6 bases). Trimming left V 4 bases short and J 2 bases short, with 20 bases between. Germline V gene lookup returns CDR1 SEHNR and CDR2 FQNEAQ (reference sequence). The CDR3 spans 17 residues. The CDR3 coding sequence is TGTGCCAGCAGCTCCCCGCTCGGAGGGGCGACTCAAGAGACCCAGTACTTC. It codes for CASSSPLGGATQETQYF.

In this sample, this clonotype turned up many times. The chain is built from TRBV28 and TRBJ2-3; 10 nucleotides match TRBD1. J lost 1 base, V lost 6 bases, and 4 bases had no gene match. CDR1 is MDHEN and CDR2 is SYDVKM in the germline V gene. This CDR3 is 15 amino acids long. CDR3 DNA sequence: TGTGCCAGCAGCCGGGACAGGGGTGGCACAGATACGCAGTATTTT. The encoded protein is CASSRDRGGTDTQYF. The full variable domain, rest sourced from reference TRBV28 and TRBJ2-3, is DVKVTQSSRYLVKRTGEKVFLECVQDMDHENMFWYRQDPGLGLRLIYFSYDVKMKEKGDIPEGYSVSREKKERFSLILESASTNQTSMYLCASSRDRGGTDTQYFGPGTRLTVL.

This clonotype has just a few counts. Relative to the germline gene, one junction end is altered; a read error may explain this. V gene TRBV20-1 combines with J gene TRBJ2-5, with a tentative D call TRBD2 (5 bases). CDR1 and CDR2 (germline): DFQATT, SNEGSKA (reference sequence). The CDR3 runs 13 residues. The CDR3 nucleotides read TGCAGTGCTAGGCGCGGGCTCCAAGAGACCCATTACTTC. Residues: CSARRGLQETHYF.

The chain links TRBV27 to TRBJ2-1; D remains unclear. CDR1 and CDR2 (germline): MNHEY, SMNVEV (reference sequence). This CDR3 has 14 residues. V shed 6 bases and J shed 5 bases, with 14 bases lying between them. As DNA, the CDR3 is TGTGCCAGCAGCCTCTCCGACGGACACAATGAGCAGTTCTTC. It encodes CASSLSDGHNEQFF.

The sample holds a few counts of this clonotype. The chain employs TRBV20-1 and TRBJ1-5, with D perhaps matching TRBD1 (5 bases). The CDR3 is 13 amino acids. The germline V gene has CDR1 DFQATT and CDR2 SNEGSKA (reference sequence). V lost 6 bases to trimming and J lost 4 bases, with 13 bases between them. The CDR3: CSASGTANQPQHF. CDR3 coding DNA: TGCAGTGCCTCCGGGACGGCGAATCAGCCCCAGCATTTT.

This clonotype came up a few times. CDR3 coding DNA: TGTGCCAGCAGGACAGGGCTGGGTGGCTACACCTTC. Its protein is CASRTGLGGYTF. The chain employs TRBV12-3 or TRBV12-4 and TRBJ1-2; 7 bases fit TRBD1. J was trimmed by 7 bases and V by 6 bases; bases with no gene match: 5. The CDR3 loop spans 12 amino acids.

This clonotype was seen repeatedly, ten times or more. This chain connects TRBV11-2 to TRBJ2-7; TRBD1 aligns across 8 bases. J was trimmed by 6 bases and V by 5 bases; bases with no gene match: 6. The CDR3 sequence is 13 residues long. Per germline, CDR1 SGHAT and CDR2 FQNNGV. The CDR3 here is CASSAGQGTEQYV. DNA of the CDR3: TGTGCCAGCAGCGCCGGACAGGGCACCGAGCAGTACGTC.

CDR3: CSVADDGGAETDTQYF. The CDR3 bases are TGCAGCGTTGCGGACGACGGGGGCGCCGAAACAGATACGCAGTATTTT. The chain recombines TRBV29-1 with TRBJ2-3; D may be TRBD1 or TRBD2 (6 bases each). Germline V gene sequence: CDR1 SQVTM, CDR2 ANQGSEA. The CDR3 runs 16 residues. V lost 4 bases, J lost 3 bases, and 20 bases lay in between.

The chain is built from TRBV25-1 and TRBJ2-1; D call uncertain. The V end lost 4 bases, the J end lost 10 bases, and 8 bases lay between the germline ends. The length of the CDR3 is 11 residues. The germline gives CDR1 MGHDK, CDR2 SYGVNS. The CDR3 spells CASSGSREQFF. Written as DNA, the CDR3 is TGTGCCAGCAGTGGGTCCCGAGAGCAGTTCTTC.

The chain is built from TRBV6-2 or TRBV6-3 and TRBJ2-3; D call uncertain. CDR1 and CDR2 (germline): MNHEY, SVGEGT. V lost 6 bases to trimming and J lost 2 bases, with 15 bases between them. This CDR3 comprises 15 residues. The CDR3 nucleotides are TGTGCCAGCAGGGGCGGACCGACGAACACAGATACGCAGTATTTT. Amino acid sequence: CASRGGPTNTDTQYF.